This is a list of T cell receptor beta chains from one sample in a study of Ad26.COV2.S vaccination and SARS-CoV-2 variants. Only in-frame clones appear in the TCRdb table, and some are missing; sequencing was by immunoSEQ multiplex PCR. The sample lists about 680,000 clones; about 90% were seen once. Sample: peripheral blood, taken in a trial of Ad26.COV2.S vaccine versus placebo. These receptors all stem from a person between 18 and 65 years old who received the Ad26.COV2.S COVID-19 vaccine or a placebo. The CDR3 runs from the conserved cysteine through the conserved F or W. Fields, in order: J gene, V gene, CDR3 length, D gene, clone size, CDR3 DNA, CDR3 protein. A D gene is named only where the DNA matches it firmly. The listing skips clone size in some rows; elsewhere it reads once, few, many or a size class.

J: TRBJ1-6; V: TRBV9; length: 15; D: NA; size: NA; DNA: TGTGCCAGCAGCGGTCTCGCAGACCCTAATTCACCCCTCCACTTT; CDR3: CASSGLADPNSPLHF
J: TRBJ2-7; V: TRBV2; length: 13; D: NA; size: NA; DNA: TGTGCCAGCAGTTTCCCAAGCCCCTACGAGCAGTACTTC; CDR3: CASSFPSPYEQYF
J: TRBJ2-1; V: TRBV5-5; length: 20; D: TRBD2; size: NA; DNA: TGTGCCAGCAGCTTGAGGGGGACTAGCGGGGCGAAGGGCTCCTACAATGAGCAGTTCTTC; CDR3: CASSLRGTSGAKGSYNEQFF
J: TRBJ1-1; V: TRBV7-9; length: 16; D: NA; size: NA; DNA: TGTGCCAGCAGCTTACCCCGGTTGGGGAAGAACACTGAAGCTTTCTTT; CDR3: CASSLPRLGKNTEAFF
J: TRBJ2-6; V: TRBV5-5; length: 17; D: TRBD2; size: NA; DNA: TGTGCCAGCCGCTGGGGGGGTTACCCCTCTGGGGCCAACGTCCTGACTTTC; CDR3: CASRWGGYPSGANVLTF
J: TRBJ2-5; V: TRBV18; length: 12; D: NA; size: NA; DNA: TGTGCCAGCTCACCATTCCCTGAGACCCAGTACTTC; CDR3: CASSPFPETQYF
J: TRBJ2-3; V: TRBV4-1; length: 13; D: NA; size: NA; DNA: TGCGCCAGCAGCCATCCCCAGAAAAGAACGCAGTATTTT; CDR3: CASSHPQKRTQYF
J: TRBJ2-7; V: TRBV10-1; length: 16; D: TRBD2; size: NA; DNA: TGCGCCAGCAGTGAGCGGGCTAGCGGGCACCTCTACGAGCAGTACTTC; CDR3: CASSERASGHLYEQYF
J: TRBJ2-3; V: TRBV30; length: 12; D: NA; size: NA; DNA: TGTGCCTGGACAGGGACGGCAGATACGCAGTATTTT; CDR3: CAWTGTADTQYF
J: TRBJ2-3; V: TRBV20-1; length: 10; D: NA; size: NA; DNA: TGCAGTGCTAGCGGTGATACGCAGTATTTT; CDR3: CSASGDTQYF
J: TRBJ2-3; V: TRBV21-1; length: 13; D: NA; size: NA; DNA: TGTGCCAGCAGCATAACCTACACAGATACGCAGTATTTT; CDR3: CASSITYTDTQYF
J: TRBJ2-5; V: TRBV7-9; length: 13; D: NA; size: NA; DNA: TGTGCCAGCAGTCCAGCCGGCCTAGAGACCCAGTACTTC; CDR3: CASSPAGLETQYF
J: TRBJ2-1; V: TRBV7-6; length: 13; D: TRBD2; size: NA; DNA: TGTGCCAGCAGCTTCAGCGGGGCCAGTGAGCAGTTCTTC; CDR3: CASSFSGASEQFF
J: TRBJ2-3; V: TRBV11-2; length: 13; D: NA; size: NA; DNA: TGTGCCAGCAGCTTAGGTAACACAGATACGCAGTATTTT; CDR3: CASSLGNTDTQYF
J: TRBJ2-7; V: TRBV30; length: 15; D: NA; size: NA; DNA: TGTGCCTGGAGTGTAAACGGGGGGCCTGGTGTCGAGCAGTACTTC; CDR3: CAWSVNGGPGVEQYF
J: TRBJ2-2; V: TRBV7-2; length: 15; D: TRBD2; size: NA; DNA: TGTGCCAGCAGGAGTAGCGGGACGCACACCGGGGAGCTGTTTTTT; CDR3: CASRSSGTHTGELFF
J: TRBJ2-7; V: TRBV14; length: 14; D: NA; size: NA; DNA: TGTGCCAGCAGCCAAGTACGTAGGCCCTACGAGCAGTACTTC; CDR3: CASSQVRRPYEQYF
J: TRBJ1-5; V: TRBV24-1; length: 16; D: NA; size: NA; DNA: TGTGCCACCAGTGATGCTATAGCCGGGGGCAATCAGCCCCAGCATTTT; CDR3: CATSDAIAGGNQPQHF
J: TRBJ1-5; V: TRBV5-6; length: 13; D: NA; size: NA; DNA: TGTGCCAGCAGCTTGTACGGCAATCAGCCCCAGCATTTT; CDR3: CASSLYGNQPQHF
J: TRBJ1-6; V: TRBV12-3/TRBV12-4; length: 13; D: NA; size: NA; DNA: TGTGCCAGCAGTTCCCCAGGGATTTCACCCCTCCACTTT; CDR3: CASSSPGISPLHF
J: TRBJ2-1; V: TRBV7-2; length: 15; D: NA; size: NA; DNA: TGTGCCAGCAGCTTCTATGATAGCTCCTACAATGAGCAGTTCTTC; CDR3: CASSFYDSSYNEQFF
J: TRBJ2-5; V: TRBV6-5; length: 14; D: TRBD2; size: NA; DNA: TGTGCCAGCAGCGCTAGCGGAACCCAAGAGACCCAGTACTTC; CDR3: CASSASGTQETQYF
J: TRBJ2-1; V: TRBV19; length: 15; D: TRBD2; size: NA; DNA: TGTGCCACTCACGGGACTAGCGGGTTTTACAATGAGCAGTTCTTC; CDR3: CATHGTSGFYNEQFF
J: TRBJ2-3; V: TRBV6-5; length: 15; D: NA; size: NA; DNA: TGTGCCAGCAGTTACTCAGGACAGTCCACAGATACGCAGTATTTT; CDR3: CASSYSGQSTDTQYF
J: TRBJ2-1; V: TRBV11-2; length: 16; D: NA; size: NA; DNA: TGTGCCAGCAGCTTAATTTATGCTAGCTCCTACAATGAGCAGTTCTTC; CDR3: CASSLIYASSYNEQFF
J: TRBJ1-5; V: TRBV19; length: 14; D: NA; size: NA; DNA: TGTGCCACCAAAACTGGGAATAGCAATCAGCCCCAGCATTTT; CDR3: CATKTGNSNQPQHF
J: TRBJ2-1; V: TRBV30; length: 15; D: NA; size: NA; DNA: TGTGCCTGGAGGGTAACTAGGCCCCGGGACAATGAGCAGTTCTTC; CDR3: CAWRVTRPRDNEQFF
J: TRBJ2-3; V: TRBV30; length: 16; D: TRBD2; size: NA; DNA: TGTGCCTGGGGATATGGGCTAGCGGGAGGGTCAGATACGCAGTATTTT; CDR3: CAWGYGLAGGSDTQYF
J: TRBJ2-3; V: TRBV5-1; length: 16; D: TRBD2; size: NA; DNA: TGCGCCACCGGATTAAAGAGCGGGGATAGCACAGATACGCAGTATTTT; CDR3: CATGLKSGDSTDTQYF
J: TRBJ1-5; V: TRBV12-5; length: 15; D: NA; size: NA; DNA: TGTGCTAGTGGGCCAGCGGGTGGAAGCAATCAGCCCCAGCATTTT; CDR3: CASGPAGGSNQPQHF
J: TRBJ1-2; V: TRBV9; length: 13; D: NA; size: NA; DNA: TGTGCCAGCAGCGTAGGTGGGTACGATGGCTACACCTTC; CDR3: CASSVGGYDGYTF
J: TRBJ1-2; V: TRBV7-9; length: 14; D: TRBD1; size: NA; DNA: TGTGCCAGCGCTGGGACAGGACCATTCTATGGCTACACCTTC; CDR3: CASAGTGPFYGYTF
J: TRBJ1-2; V: TRBV6-6; length: 15; D: NA; size: many; DNA: TGTGCCAGCAGTTACGAGGGACCCCGTGGAAATGGCTACACCTTC; CDR3: CASSYEGPRGNGYTF
J: TRBJ1-1; V: TRBV30; length: 13; D: NA; size: NA; DNA: TGTGCCTGGGGGCCGACAGTGAACACTGAAGCTTTCTTT; CDR3: CAWGPTVNTEAFF
J: TRBJ2-5; V: TRBV12-5; length: 16; D: TRBD1; size: NA; DNA: TGTGCTAGTGGTTTGGTATCGGGGACAGTCCAAGAGACCCAGTACTTC; CDR3: CASGLVSGTVQETQYF
J: TRBJ1-2; V: TRBV18; length: 14; D: NA; size: once; DNA: TGTGCCAGCTCACCCTCGGACGGGAACTATGGCTACACCTTC; CDR3: CASSPSDGNYGYTF
J: TRBJ1-1; V: TRBV9; length: 14; D: NA; size: NA; DNA: TGTGCCAGCAGCTCAACGGGGATGAACACTGAAGCTTTCTTT; CDR3: CASSSTGMNTEAFF
J: TRBJ2-5; V: TRBV7-2; length: 15; D: TRBD1; size: NA; DNA: TGTGCCAGCACCCCTGACAGGGGTTTAGGAGAGACCCAGTACTTC; CDR3: CASTPDRGLGETQYF
J: TRBJ2-2; V: TRBV13; length: 16; D: TRBD2; size: once; DNA: TGTGCCAGCAGCCGGACTAGCGGGAGGGCCGCCGGGGAGCTGTTTTTT; CDR3: CASSRTSGRAAGELFF
J: TRBJ1-1; V: TRBV30; length: 14; D: TRBD1; size: NA; DNA: TGTGCCTGGAGTACTCTGACAGGGGCCACTGAAGCTTTCTTT; CDR3: CAWSTLTGATEAFF
J: TRBJ2-3; V: TRBV6-4; length: 16; D: NA; size: NA; DNA: TGTGCCAGCAGTGACACACACGGGGGTGGCACAGATACGCAGTATTTT; CDR3: CASSDTHGGGTDTQYF
J: TRBJ1-5; V: TRBV30; length: 15; D: TRBD1; size: NA; DNA: TGTGCCTGGAGTGGGGGGACAGGCAGAAGTCAGCCCCAGCATTTT; CDR3: CAWSGGTGRSQPQHF
J: TRBJ1-1; V: TRBV11-2; length: 15; D: TRBD1; size: NA; DNA: TGTGCCAGCAGCTCTTACAGGGGAGGGGGCACTGAAGCTTTCTTT; CDR3: CASSSYRGGGTEAFF
J: TRBJ2-3; V: TRBV12-3/TRBV12-4; length: 12; D: NA; size: NA; DNA: TGTGCCAGCCGGGGAACCACAGATACGCAGTATTTT; CDR3: CASRGTTDTQYF
J: TRBJ2-1; V: TRBV19; length: 12; D: NA; size: NA; DNA: TGTGCCAGTAGTATAGACAGGAATGAGCAGTTCTTC; CDR3: CASSIDRNEQFF
J: TRBJ2-3; V: TRBV25-1; length: 15; D: NA; size: NA; DNA: TGTGCCAGCAGTGGGTCCAGGGGAAGGACAGATACGCAGTATTTT; CDR3: CASSGSRGRTDTQYF
J: TRBJ2-7; V: TRBV30; length: 12; D: NA; size: NA; DNA: TGTGCCTGGAGTGCCACTGCCTACGAGCAGTACTTC; CDR3: CAWSATAYEQYF
J: TRBJ2-3; V: TRBV18; length: 16; D: TRBD2; size: NA; DNA: TGTGCCAGCTCATCGGGACTAGCGGGAGAAGTGGATACGCAGTATTTT; CDR3: CASSSGLAGEVDTQYF
J: TRBJ1-3; V: TRBV15; length: 17; D: NA; size: NA; DNA: TGTGCCACCAGCAGAGATTATGCCAGCGCCTCTGGAAACACCATATATTTT; CDR3: CATSRDYASASGNTIYF
J: TRBJ1-2; V: TRBV5-1; length: 13; D: NA; size: NA; DNA: TGCGCCAGCAGCCCGGACGGACCCTATGGCTACACCTTC; CDR3: CASSPDGPYGYTF
J: TRBJ1-3; V: TRBV4-1; length: 17; D: NA; size: NA; DNA: TGCGCCAGCAGCCAAACCGGGGAACACCTCTCTGGAAACACCATATATTTT; CDR3: CASSQTGEHLSGNTIYF
J: TRBJ2-2; V: TRBV2; length: 13; D: NA; size: NA; DNA: TGTGCCAGCAGTGGGGTAAACGCCGGGGAGCTGTTTTTT; CDR3: CASSGVNAGELFF
J: TRBJ1-5; V: TRBV18; length: 16; D: TRBD1; size: NA; DNA: TGTGCCAGCTCACCGGGACAGGGGACCAACAATCAGCCCCAGCATTTT; CDR3: CASSPGQGTNNQPQHF
J: TRBJ2-7; V: TRBV27; length: 13; D: NA; size: NA; DNA: TGTGCCAGCAGTTTATACGGGAGCTACGAGCAGTACTTC; CDR3: CASSLYGSYEQYF
J: TRBJ2-1; V: TRBV11-3; length: 15; D: NA; size: NA; DNA: TGTGCCAGCAGCTTAAGGGGGGGCTCCTACAATGAGCAGTTCTTC; CDR3: CASSLRGGSYNEQFF
J: TRBJ2-5; V: TRBV7-9; length: 14; D: TRBD1; size: NA; DNA: TGTGCCAGCAGCTTTGACAGGGTTTCGGAGACCCAGTACTTC; CDR3: CASSFDRVSETQYF
J: TRBJ2-5; V: TRBV7-8; length: 13; D: NA; size: once; DNA: TGTGCCAGCAGCTTAAGACAGGTCGGGACCCAGTACTTC; CDR3: CASSLRQVGTQYF
J: TRBJ2-3; V: TRBV21-1; length: 18; D: NA; size: NA; DNA: TGTGCCAGCAGCAAAGGGGGCTTAGCGGGAGCGGGCACAGATACGCAGTATTTT; CDR3: CASSKGGLAGAGTDTQYF